These 17 T cell receptor beta chains came from one sample sequenced in a study of regulatory T cells in long-lasting Graves disease. Described time point: newly diagnosed GD, antithyroid drugs for less than 3 months. PBMCs were the source of the RNA used for TCR sequencing. Arm-PCR of CDR3 regions with iRepertoire HTBI primers generated TCR beta libraries. TCRdb re-called the multiplex PCR reads with MiXCR, one entry per CDR3 protein. Among roughly 500,000 distinct CDR3 sequences listed, approximately 13% were seen once. This sample was also put to use in a study of T cells in Graves' hyperthyroidism and ophthalmopathy.

Sequenced material: peripheral blood mononuclear cells (PBMCs), taken at new diagnosis, from a patient treated with antithyroid drugs. Receptors originate from a young man with Graves disease.

In its sample, this clonotype was seen many times. The chain combines TRBV5-1 with TRBJ1-2, with D uncertain. This CDR3 is built from 14 residues. Germline V CDR1 and CDR2: SGHRS, YFSETQ. The V and J ends lost 3 bases and 0 bases respectively, with 9 bases between them. The CDR3 is CASSSTGTNYGYTF. The CDR3 DNA reads TGCGCCAGCAGCTCGACCGGGACTAACTATGGCTACACCTTC.

The chain carries TRBV3-1 and TRBJ1-3; 10 bases are shared with TRBD1. The germline CDR1 and CDR2 sequences are LGHDT and YNNKEL (reference sequence). The CDR3 length is 16 residues. V lost 5 bases, J lost 0 bases, and 4 bases stayed unmatched. CDR3 sequence (DNA): TGTGCCAGCAGCACCGGGACAGGGGTCTCTGGAAACACCATATATTTT. This sequence encodes CASSTGTGVSGNTIYF. Full variable domain (rest looked up from reference TRBV3-1 and TRBJ1-3): DTAVSQTPKYLVTQMGNDKSIKCEQNLGHDTMYWYKQDSKKFLKIMFSYNNKELIINETVPNRFSPKSPDKAHLNLHINSLELGDSAVYFCASSTGTGVSGNTIYFGEGSWLTVV.

The sample holds one count of this clonotype. At one end, the junction sequence differs from germline, possibly due to a read error. The CDR3 here is CASVKSGTGNTEAFF. The DNA for the CDR3 is TGCGCCAGCGTCAAATCCGGGACAGGGAACACTGAAGCTTTCTTT. The chain joins TRBV12-3 or TRBV12-4 to TRBJ1-1; TRBD1 matches 8 bases. This CDR3 is built from 15 residues.

This clonotype came up once. V usage is TRBV9 and J usage is TRBJ2-7, with D possibly TRBD2 on 6 matching bases. CDR3 length: 15 residues. The ends were cut back, 0 bases at V and 2 bases at J, with 12 bases in the middle. Per the germline V gene, CDR1 is SGDLS and CDR2 is YYNGEE. CDR3 bases: TGTGCCAGCAGCGTAGAAAGCGGGCAAGCCTACGAGCAGTACTTC. Translating gives CASSVESGQAYEQYF.

This clonotype was picked up a small number of times. The chain couples TRBV7-2 to TRBJ2-1; D ambiguous. The V end was cut by 3 bases, the J end by 9 bases, with 9 bases between. Germline V CDR1 and CDR2: SGHTA, FQGNSA. The length of the CDR3 is 12 residues. This chain's CDR3 is CASSFLVSEQFF. The CDR3 DNA reads as TGTGCCAGCAGCTTCTTGGTGAGTGAGCAGTTCTTC.

This clonotype was counted only a few times. The J gene is TRBJ2-1, the V gene TRBV19; no reliable D call. V lost 0 bases and J 6 bases, leaving 15 bases between the germline ends. Germline values: CDR1 LNHDA, CDR2 SQIVND (reference sequence). This CDR3 region has 16 residues. For the CDR3, the DNA is TGTGCCAGTAGTATAGATCAAGTAGGTGATCCCAATGAGCAGTTCTTC. Its protein is CASSIDQVGDPNEQFF.

This clonotype showed up many times. The V gene is TRBV6-5, the J gene TRBJ2-7; D possibly corresponds to TRBD2 (6 bases). Germline CDR1 MNHEY, CDR2 SVGAGI. This CDR3 is 17 amino acids long. The V and J ends lost 0 bases and 7 bases respectively, with 22 bases between them. DNA of the CDR3: TGTGCCAGCAGTTACTCGACATGGGGGACCACCGGAGGGGAGCAGTACTTC. It translates to CASSYSTWGTTGGEQYF.

This clonotype was seen many times. The chain employs TRBV28 and TRBJ1-1; no reliable D call. Germline-derived CDR1 and CDR2 are MDHEN and SYDVKM. Trimming cost V 8 bases and J 6 bases, with 19 bases left between them. The CDR3 has 14 residues. The CDR3 sequence: CASSSSRPPAEAFF. CDR3 DNA sequence: TGTGCCAGCTCATCCAGCAGACCGCCGGCTGAAGCTTTCTTT.

The chain combines TRBV12-3 or TRBV12-4 with TRBJ1-1, with a possible D match to TRBD1 (6 bases). V lost 8 bases, J lost 5 bases, and 18 bases lay in between. The CDR3 totals 14 residues. CDR3 DNA: TGTGCCAGCGTGTCAAAGTGGGGGCGGACTGAAGCTTTCTTT. Its translation: CASVSKWGRTEAFF.

This clonotype occurred a few times. The genes are TRBV19 and TRBJ2-2; 8 bases align to TRBD2. This CDR3 contains 14 residues. With V trimmed by 9 bases and J by 7 bases, 10 bases remained unmatched. The germline CDR1 and CDR2 sequences are LNHDA and SQIVND (reference sequence). The CDR3 DNA reads TGTGCCAGAGTAGCGGGACGAAGTATCGGGGAGCTGTTTTTT. As protein: CARVAGRSIGELFF.

V and J are TRBV7-2 and TRBJ2-1; D is perhaps TRBD2 (6 bases). The germline V gene has CDR1 SGHTA and CDR2 FQGNSA. The V end was cut by 0 bases, the J end by 6 bases, with 9 bases between. The length of the CDR3 is 14 residues. CDR3 nucleotide sequence: TGTGCCAGCAGCTTAGCGACTAGGGGCAATGAGCAGTTCTTC. It codes for CASSLATRGNEQFF.

This clonotype was picked up many times. V and J are TRBV6-2 or TRBV6-3 and TRBJ2-3, with 13 bases identical to TRBD2. The better agreement between TRBJ2-1 and the DNA end casts doubt on the J call. The CDR3 length is 18 residues. Germline V CDR1 and CDR2: MNHEY, SVGEGT. The CDR3 coding sequence is TGTGCCAGCAGTAAGCGAGAGGTGGGACTAGCGGGAACTTGGGAGCAGTTCTTC. Amino acid sequence: CASSKREVGLAGTWEQFF.

This clonotype was recorded a few times. The chain combines TRBV7-6 with TRBJ2-3; 8 bases match TRBD1. The CDR3 sequence is 15 residues long. Germline V lookup: CDR1 SGHVS, CDR2 FNYEAQ. V shed 3 bases and J 2 bases; nucleotides not matched to a gene: 4. The CDR3, as DNA: TGTGCCAGCAGCTTCCCGGGACAGGCCACAGATACGCAGTATTTT. Translation: CASSFPGQATDTQYF.

J is TRBJ1-1 and V is TRBV5-1; D unresolved. CDR3 length: 16 amino acids. V gave up 0 bases and J gave up 2 bases, with 14 bases separating them. Germline lookup yields CDR1 SGHRS and CDR2 YFSETQ. CDR3: CASSLATGGINTEAFF. The CDR3, as DNA: TGCGCCAGCAGCTTGGCAACGGGAGGGATAAACACTGAAGCTTTCTTT.

This clonotype occurred a few times. The V call is TRBV9, the J call TRBJ2-2; 7 bases map to TRBD2. CDR3 length: 16 residues. The junction had 3 bases not matched to a gene; V was cut back by 0 bases and J by 1 base. The germline V gene has CDR1 SGDLS and CDR2 YYNGEE. The DNA for the CDR3 is TGTGCCAGCAGCGTAGATGCTAGCGGGAACACCGGGGAGCTGTTTTTT. Its translation is CASSVDASGNTGELFF.

In this sample, this clonotype turned up many times. The chain carries TRBV7-9 and TRBJ2-1, with D possibly being TRBD2 (5 bases). The V and J ends lost 6 bases and 9 bases respectively, with 15 bases between them. The germline V gene encodes CDR1 SEHNR and CDR2 FQNEAQ (reference sequence). The CDR3 is 13 amino acids. The CDR3 bases are TGTGCCAGCAGTCAACGGGGTTGGTTTGAGCAGTTCTTC. It yields the protein CASSQRGWFEQFF.

The chain links TRBV4-2 to TRBJ2-1; TRBD2 aligns across 8 bases. V trimming: 0 bases; J trimming: 4 bases; junction bases outside the gene matches: 5. The CDR3 is made up of 16 amino acids. Germline lookup yields CDR1 LGHNA and CDR2 YNFKEQ. CDR3 sequence reads: CASSQDLAGTYNEQFF. CDR3 DNA sequence: TGTGCCAGCAGCCAAGATTTAGCGGGAACGTACAATGAGCAGTTCTTC.